This is a list of T cell receptor beta chains from one sample in a study of cytotoxic CD8 clonotypes in ibrutinib-treated CLL. The assay was immunoSEQ multiplex PCR, and TCRdb's table has in-frame clones only and misses some. Among about 130,000 clones listed, roughly three quarters were seen once. This material consisted of PBMCs, taken after 12 months of ibrutinib treatment. The receptors come from a human donor with chronic lymphocytic leukemia. Both conserved end residues are part of each CDR3. A D gene is named only where the DNA matches it firmly.

d_call	v_call	cdr3_aa
TRBD1	TRBV19	CASSWTGNSYEQYF
TRBD2	TRBV11-2	CASRKAGGRSYEQYF
.	TRBV11-1	CASSLASGANVLTF
.	TRBV11-2	CASSLVVDGEQFF
TRBD2	TRBV27	CASSLFSGRFYEQYF
.	TRBV10-3	CAISESKSPDTQYF
.	TRBV27	CASSLSPTQPQHF
TRBD1	TRBV7-8	CASSSGVGQGTYEQYF
.	TRBV5-1	CASSASPENTEAFF
.	TRBV5-6	CASSLGQVPNTEAFF
TRBD1	TRBV19	CASSLDREETQYF
.	TRBV11-2	CASSLVLTSVDTQYF
.	TRBV6-5	CASSYQLQGEQYF
TRBD2	TRBV5-8	CASSWRTSGRGEQFF
.	TRBV15	CATSRDLAYEQYF
.	TRBV28	CASKLHGTQSYEQYF
.	TRBV5-1	CASSFGETQYF
.	TRBV7-9	CASSLTFSLNEQFF
.	TRBV7-6	CASSSIRGTEEKLFF
.	TRBV6-5	CATGSGGREQYF
.	TRBV7-2	CASTIVASALGVETQYF
TRBD1	TRBV6-5	CASSYSLGQGYEQYF
TRBD1	TRBV10-3	CATRDRANYGYTF
TRBD2	TRBV9	CASSVDTGGGTDTQYF
.	TRBV11-1	CASSLAPSSYNEQFF
.	TRBV7-2	CASSFVALSTYNEQFF
.	TRBV25-1	CASSAPDGLNTEAFF
.	TRBV30	CAWSLLGQTQYF
TRBD2	TRBV6-5	CASSYSWEGRYEQYF
.	TRBV19	CARTGGQSHTEAFF
TRBD1	TRBV4-2	CASSQDLGGYEKLFF
.	TRBV28	CATTREETQYF
.	TRBV28	CASSPTLVAGRNYGYTF
.	TRBV7-9	CASSETGTYSYEQYF
.	TRBV7-9	CASSFPPQDGEFYGYTF
.	TRBV6-5	CASTGIGTEAFF
.	TRBV11-2	CASSLHPGQTNTGELFF
TRBD1	TRBV6-5	CASSLHRGSEQYF
.	TRBV28	CASSLDKSGDEQFF
.	TRBV5-1	CASSLGGFSTDTQYF
TRBD1	TRBV7-2	CASSLAGTGPYNEQFF
TRBD1	TRBV9	CASSKPTGANSGANVLTF
TRBD1	TRBV4-3	CASSLDRGASTDTQYF
TRBD1	TRBV27	CASSSRPQGGFGEAFF
TRBD1	TRBV7-2	CASSPRTGGYEQYF
TRBD1	TRBV18	CASSLAGQGNEKLFF
.	TRBV5-1	CASSLLGPIEQYF
.	TRBV7-3	CASSLMADSGTDTQYF
.	TRBV7-2	CASSFNPGSQEYF
.	TRBV18	CASSGGKWLGYNEQFF
.	TRBV19	CASSPLHTGANVLTF
.	TRBV28	CASSLSTASTDTQYF
.	TRBV18	CASSPFQGRLNTEAFF
TRBD1	TRBV7-8	CASSQMTGEMGNIQYF
.	TRBV6-1	CASSDHRVYQPQHF
.	TRBV11-2	CASSLTNLGGRYEQYF
.	TRBV27	CARSSGQIGATGELFF
TRBD2	TRBV7-2	CASSRGLVIDEQYF
TRBD1	TRBV7-6	CASSYRDSRPIYF